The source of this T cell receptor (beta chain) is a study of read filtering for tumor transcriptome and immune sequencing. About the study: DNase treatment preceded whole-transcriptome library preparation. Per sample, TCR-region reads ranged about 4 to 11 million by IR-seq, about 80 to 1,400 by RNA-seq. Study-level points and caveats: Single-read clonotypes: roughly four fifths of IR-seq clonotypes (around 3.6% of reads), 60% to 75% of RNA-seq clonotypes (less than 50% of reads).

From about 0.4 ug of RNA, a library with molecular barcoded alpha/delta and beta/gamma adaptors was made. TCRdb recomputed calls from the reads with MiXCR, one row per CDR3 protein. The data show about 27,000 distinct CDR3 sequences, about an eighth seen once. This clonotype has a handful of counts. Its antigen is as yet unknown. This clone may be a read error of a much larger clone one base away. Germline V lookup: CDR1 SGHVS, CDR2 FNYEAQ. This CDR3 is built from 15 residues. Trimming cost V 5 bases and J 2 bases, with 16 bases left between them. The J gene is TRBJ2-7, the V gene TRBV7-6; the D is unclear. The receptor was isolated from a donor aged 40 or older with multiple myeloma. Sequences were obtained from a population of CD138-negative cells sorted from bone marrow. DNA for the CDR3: TGTGCCAGCAGCCTGAACCCTGCGCAACCCTACGAGCAGTACTTC. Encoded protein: CASSLNPAQPYEQYF. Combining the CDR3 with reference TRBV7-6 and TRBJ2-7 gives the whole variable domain GAGVSQSPRYKVTKRGQDVALRCDPISGHVSLYWYRQALGQGPEFLTYFNYEAQQDKSGLPNDRFSAERPEGSISTLTIQRTEQRDSAMYRCASSLNPAQPYEQYFGPGTRLTVT.